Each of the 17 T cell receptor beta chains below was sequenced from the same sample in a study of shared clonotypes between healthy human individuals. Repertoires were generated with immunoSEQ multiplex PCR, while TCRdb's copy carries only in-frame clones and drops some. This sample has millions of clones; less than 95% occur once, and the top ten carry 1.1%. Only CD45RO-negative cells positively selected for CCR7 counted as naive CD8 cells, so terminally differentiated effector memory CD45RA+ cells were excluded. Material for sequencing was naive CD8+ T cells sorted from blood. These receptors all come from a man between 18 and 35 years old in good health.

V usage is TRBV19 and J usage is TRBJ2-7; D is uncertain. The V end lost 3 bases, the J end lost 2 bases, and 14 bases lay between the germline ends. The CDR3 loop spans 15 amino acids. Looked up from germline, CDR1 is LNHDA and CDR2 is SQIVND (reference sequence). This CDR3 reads CASSIEMLSPYEQYF. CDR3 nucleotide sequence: TGTGCCAGTAGTATTGAGATGCTTTCACCCTACGAGCAGTACTTC.

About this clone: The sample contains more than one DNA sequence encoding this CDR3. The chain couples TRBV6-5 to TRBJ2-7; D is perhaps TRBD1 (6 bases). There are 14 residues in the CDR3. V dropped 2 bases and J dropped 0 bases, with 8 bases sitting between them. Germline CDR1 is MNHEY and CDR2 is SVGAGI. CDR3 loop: CASSYGDNSYEQYF. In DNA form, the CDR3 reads TGTGCCAGCAGTTACGGGGACAACTCCTACGAGCAGTACTTC.

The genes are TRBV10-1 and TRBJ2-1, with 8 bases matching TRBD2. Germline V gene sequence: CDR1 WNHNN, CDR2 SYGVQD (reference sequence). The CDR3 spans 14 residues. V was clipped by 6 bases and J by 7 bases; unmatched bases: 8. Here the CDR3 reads CASSDSGTRNEQFF. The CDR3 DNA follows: TGCGCCAGCAGCGATAGCGGGACAAGGAATGAGCAGTTCTTC.

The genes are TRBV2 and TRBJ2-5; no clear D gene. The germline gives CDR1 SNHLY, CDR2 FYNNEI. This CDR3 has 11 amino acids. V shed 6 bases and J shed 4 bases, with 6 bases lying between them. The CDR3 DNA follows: TGTGCCAGCAGAGCTAGAGAGACCCAGTACTTC. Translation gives CASRARETQYF.

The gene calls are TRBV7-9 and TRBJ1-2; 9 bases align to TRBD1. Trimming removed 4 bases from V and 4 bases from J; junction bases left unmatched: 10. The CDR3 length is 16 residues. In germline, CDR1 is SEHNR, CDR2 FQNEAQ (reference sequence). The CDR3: CASSSSGTGLLYGYTF. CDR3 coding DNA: TGTGCCAGCAGCTCATCCGGGACAGGGTTACTCTATGGCTACACCTTC.

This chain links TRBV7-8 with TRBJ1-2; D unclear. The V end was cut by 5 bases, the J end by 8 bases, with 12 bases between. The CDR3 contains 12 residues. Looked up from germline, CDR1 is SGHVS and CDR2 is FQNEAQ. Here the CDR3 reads CASSTERGGYTF. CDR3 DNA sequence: TGTGCCAGCAGCACCGAAAGAGGAGGCTACACCTTC.

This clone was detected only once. CDR3 DNA: TGTGCCAGCTCGAGCTCCCACCTTTACGAGCAGTACTTC. Its protein product is CASSSSHLYEQYF. The rearrangement joins TRBV7-2 to TRBJ2-7; D gene uncertain. Between the trimmed V and J ends, which lost 8 bases and 4 bases, there was a span of 15 bases. The CDR3 has 13 residues. The germline gives CDR1 SGHTA, CDR2 FQGNSA. Full variable domain (missing parts from reference TRBV7-2 and TRBJ2-7): GAGVSQSPSNKVTEKGKDVELRCDPISGHTALYWYRQSLGQGLEFLIYFQGNSAPDKSGLPSDRFSAERTGGSVSTLTIQRTQQEDSAVYLCASSSSHLYEQYFGPGTRLTVT.

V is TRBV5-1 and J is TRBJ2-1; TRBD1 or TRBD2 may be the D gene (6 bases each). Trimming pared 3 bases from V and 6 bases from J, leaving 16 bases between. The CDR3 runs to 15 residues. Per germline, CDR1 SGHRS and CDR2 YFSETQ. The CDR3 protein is CASSYFTGASNEQFF. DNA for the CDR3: TGCGCCAGCAGCTATTTTACGGGGGCAAGCAATGAGCAGTTCTTC.

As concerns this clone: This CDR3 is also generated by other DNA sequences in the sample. CDR3 sequence reads: CASSYSLGEQYF. Here the CDR3 DNA reads TGTGCCAGCAGTTACTCCTTGGGCGAGCAGTACTTC. The V and J genes are TRBV6-6 and TRBJ2-7; unclear D gene. The CDR3 runs to 12 residues. CDR1 MNHNY and CDR2 SVGAGI come from the germline V gene (reference sequence). With 0 bases removed from V and 6 bases from J, the gap between germline ends came to 6 bases.

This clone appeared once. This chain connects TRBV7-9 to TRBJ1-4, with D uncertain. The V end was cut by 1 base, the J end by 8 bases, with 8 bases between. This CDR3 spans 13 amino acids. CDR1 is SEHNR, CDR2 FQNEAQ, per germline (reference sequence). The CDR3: CASSLDPAEKLFF. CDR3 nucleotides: TGTGCCAGCAGCTTAGACCCGGCCGAAAAACTGTTTTTT.

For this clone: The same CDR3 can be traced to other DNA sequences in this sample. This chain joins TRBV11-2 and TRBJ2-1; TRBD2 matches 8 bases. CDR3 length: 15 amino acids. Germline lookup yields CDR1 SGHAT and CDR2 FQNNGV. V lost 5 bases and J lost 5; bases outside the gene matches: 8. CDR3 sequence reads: CASSLGAGGNNEQFF. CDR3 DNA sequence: TGTGCCAGCAGCCTAGGGGCGGGAGGAAACAATGAGCAGTTCTTC.

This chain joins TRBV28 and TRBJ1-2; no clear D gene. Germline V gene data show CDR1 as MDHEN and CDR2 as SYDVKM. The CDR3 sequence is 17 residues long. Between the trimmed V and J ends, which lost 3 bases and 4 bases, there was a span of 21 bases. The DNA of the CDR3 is TGTGCCAGCAGTTTCAACCCCCCCCCGGACCTGGGCTATGGCTACACCTTC. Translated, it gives CASSFNPPPDLGYGYTF.

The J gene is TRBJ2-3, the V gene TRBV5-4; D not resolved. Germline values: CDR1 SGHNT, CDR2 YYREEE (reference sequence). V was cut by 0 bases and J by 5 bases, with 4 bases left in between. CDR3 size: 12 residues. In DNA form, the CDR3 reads TGTGCCAGCAGCTTGGTTGGAGATACGCAGTATTTT. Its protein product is CASSLVGDTQYF.

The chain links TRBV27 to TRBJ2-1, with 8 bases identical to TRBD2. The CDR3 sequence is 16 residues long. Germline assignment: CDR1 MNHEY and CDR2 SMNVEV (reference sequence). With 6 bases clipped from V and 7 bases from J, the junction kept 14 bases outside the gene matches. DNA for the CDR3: TGTGCCAGCAGCCTGACAGACGTCCCGGGAGGGAATGAGCAGTTCTTC. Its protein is CASSLTDVPGGNEQFF.

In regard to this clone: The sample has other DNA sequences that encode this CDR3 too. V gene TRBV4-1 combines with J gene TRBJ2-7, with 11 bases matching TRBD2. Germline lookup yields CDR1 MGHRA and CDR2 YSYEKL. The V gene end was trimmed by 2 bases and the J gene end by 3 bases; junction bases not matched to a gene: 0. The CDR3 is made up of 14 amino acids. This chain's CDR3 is CASSQLAGGYEQYF. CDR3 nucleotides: TGCGCCAGCAGCCAACTAGCGGGAGGCTACGAGCAGTACTTC.

CDR3 residues: CAISEYPASSYEQYF. The CDR3 nucleotides are TGTGCCATCAGTGAGTACCCTGCTAGCTCCTACGAGCAGTACTTC. The chain combines TRBV10-3 with TRBJ2-7; D call uncertain. The germline V gene encodes CDR1 ENHRY and CDR2 SYGVKD. Trimming took off 1 base at V and 0 bases at J, with 10 bases between the two ends. CDR3 size: 15 residues.

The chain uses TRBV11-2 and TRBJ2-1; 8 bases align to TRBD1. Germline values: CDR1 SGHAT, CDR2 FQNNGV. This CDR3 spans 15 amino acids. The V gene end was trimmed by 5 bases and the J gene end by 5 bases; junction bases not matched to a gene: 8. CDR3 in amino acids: CASSPRQGINNEQFF. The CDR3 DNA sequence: TGTGCCAGCAGCCCCAGACAGGGGATAAACAATGAGCAGTTCTTC.